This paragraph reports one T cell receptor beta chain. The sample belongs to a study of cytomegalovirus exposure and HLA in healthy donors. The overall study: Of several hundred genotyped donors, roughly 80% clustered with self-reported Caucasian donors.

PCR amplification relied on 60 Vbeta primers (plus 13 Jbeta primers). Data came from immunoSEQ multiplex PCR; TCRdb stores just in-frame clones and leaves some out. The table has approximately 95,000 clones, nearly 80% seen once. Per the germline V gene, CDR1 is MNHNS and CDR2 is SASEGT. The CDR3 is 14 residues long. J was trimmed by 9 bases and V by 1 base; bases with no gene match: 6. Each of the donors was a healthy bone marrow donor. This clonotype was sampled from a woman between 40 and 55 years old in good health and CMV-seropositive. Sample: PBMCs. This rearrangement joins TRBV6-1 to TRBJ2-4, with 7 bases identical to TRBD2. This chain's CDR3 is CASSEGGTMFIQYF. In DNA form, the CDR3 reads TGTGCCAGCAGTGAAGGGGGGACTATGTTCATTCAGTACTTC.